Described below is a single T cell receptor beta chain sequence and its context. Antigen unknown. J lost 3 bases, V lost 2 bases, and 7 bases had no gene match. This CDR3 comprises 15 residues. The data were obtained in a study of identical twins. The study's findings and limits: Among monozygotic twins, out-of-frame TCR alpha sharing exceeded what models predicted. Memory repertoires lacked the insertion deficit that abundant cord blood beta clonotypes showed.

Healthy Caucasian individuals made up all the donors. A single record per CDR3 protein comes from TCRdb applying MiXCR to the 5' RACE reads. The data hold about 200,000 distinct CDR3 sequences, with about 7.5% observed a single time. This same sample was also part of a study on yellow fever vaccine responses in identical twins.

The TCR sequence derives from a woman under 30 in good health. This chain uses TRBV12-3 or TRBV12-4 with TRBJ2-7, with 7 bases matching TRBD1. Sequenced input: memory (CD45RO+) T cells sorted from blood. CDR3 nucleotides: TGTGCCAGCAGTTTAATCGCAGGGGGATTCTACGAGCAGTACTTC. This encodes CASSLIAGGFYEQYF.